These T cell receptor beta chains were read from a single sample in a study of cytomegalovirus exposure and HLA in healthy donors. Here immunoSEQ multiplex PCR was the method, and the copy in TCRdb shows in-frame clones only, minus some. Of about 150,000 clones listed, roughly 80% were seen once; the top ten hold roughly 6.3%. Sequenced: PBMCs. The receptors originated from a male donor in good health and CMV-seropositive. Each CDR3 is given with its conserved first and last residue. The D gene is left open where the match is weak. Expanded clones are given a class, and other clones once, few, many or no size at all.

>TRBV19|few|TRBJ1-5|TRBD1
CASSGTGLNQPQHF
TGTGCCAGTAGTGGGACAGGCCTCAATCAGCCCCAGCATTTT
>TRBV28|-|TRBJ1-2|TRBD1
CASNSYKSRDRGDYGYTF
TGTGCCAGCAATTCTTATAAATCAAGGGACAGGGGGGACTATGGCTACACCTTC
>TRBV13|-|TRBJ2-7|TRBD2
CASSLRREWSYEQYF
TGTGCCAGCAGCCTAAGGCGGGAGTGGTCCTACGAGCAGTACTTC
>TRBV7-6|-|TRBJ2-1|-
CASSLQESRAGHNSEQFF
TGTGCCAGCAGCTTACAGGAAAGCAGGGCAGGACACAATAGTGAGCAGTTCTTC
>TRBV5-1|few|TRBJ1-3|-
CASSLAVSGNTIYF
TGCGCCAGCAGCTTGGCCGTCTCTGGAAACACCATATATTTT
>TRBV19|-|TRBJ1-4|-
CASRGGGSGEKLFF
TGTGCCAGTAGGGGCGGGGGCTCGGGTGAAAAACTGTTTTTT
>TRBV11-2|once|TRBJ2-1|-
CASSLIGQGRDNEQFF
TGTGCCAGCAGCTTAATCGGTCAGGGGCGGGACAATGAGCAGTTCTTC
>TRBV6-5|-|TRBJ1-2|-
CASNVASGNYGYTF
TGTGCCAGCAACGTTGCGTCAGGGAACTATGGCTACACCTTC
>TRBV7-6|-|TRBJ1-3|TRBD1
CASSINGGQSFAGNTIYF
TGTGCCAGCAGCATAAATGGGGGACAGTCTTTCGCTGGAAACACCATATATTTT
>TRBV6-4|-|TRBJ1-2|-
CASSDAGRGYGYTF
TGTGCCAGCAGTGACGCCGGCAGGGGCTATGGCTACACCTTC
>TRBV4-2|-|TRBJ1-2|-
CASSQDTRHYYGYTF
TGTGCCAGCAGCCAAGATACCAGGCACTACTATGGCTACACCTTC
>TRBV7-8|-|TRBJ1-1|TRBD1
CASSPGQGGTEAFF
TGTGCCAGCAGCCCCGGACAGGGTGGGACTGAAGCTTTCTTT
>TRBV28|-|TRBJ2-2|-
CASSPSDSFTGELFF
TGTGCCAGCAGTCCGTCCGACAGTTTTACCGGGGAGCTGTTTTTT
>TRBV29-1|few|TRBJ2-2|-
CSVGEQGGQGTGELFF
TGCAGCGTTGGTGAACAGGGCGGTCAAGGCACCGGGGAGCTGTTTTTT
>TRBV6-5|-|TRBJ2-7|TRBD1
CASTNVRDRGYEQYF
TGTGCCAGCACCAACGTCCGGGACAGGGGCTACGAGCAGTACTTC
>TRBV6-1|-|TRBJ2-7|-
CASLNSYEQYF
TGTGCCAGTCTTAACTCCTACGAGCAGTACTTC
>TRBV7-2|-|TRBJ1-4|-
CASSRGGPNEKLFF
TGTGCCAGCAGCCGGGGGGGGCCTAATGAAAAACTGTTTTTT
>TRBV5-6|-|TRBJ2-7|TRBD2
CASSLRAGAYEQYF
TGTGCCAGCAGCTTGCGGGCGGGAGCCTACGAGCAGTACTTC
>TRBV5-5|once|TRBJ2-7|-
CASSYSAYEQYF
TGTGCCAGCAGCTACTCGGCCTACGAGCAGTACTTC
>TRBV28|-|TRBJ2-5|TRBD2
CASSLTAGGKETQYF
TGTGCCAGCAGTTTAACGGCGGGAGGGAAAGAGACCCAGTACTTC
>TRBV19|once|TRBJ1-2|TRBD1
CASRIIRTGYGYTF
TGTGCCAGTAGGATAATCCGGACAGGCTATGGCTACACCTTC
>TRBV7-8|few|TRBJ2-5|TRBD2
CASSLRSGKEETQYF
TGTGCCAGCAGCCTCCGTAGCGGGAAAGAAGAGACCCAGTACTTC
>TRBV7-6|-|TRBJ2-3|-
CASSLGPTTDTQYF
TGTGCCAGCAGCTTAGGGCCCACGACAGATACGCAGTATTTT
>TRBV5-4|-|TRBJ2-2|TRBD1
CASSGGTGVNTGELFF
TGTGCCAGCAGCGGCGGGACAGGAGTCAACACCGGGGAGCTGTTTTTT
>TRBV18|-|TRBJ2-7|TRBD1
CASSPRDRGVSYEQYF
TGTGCCAGCTCACCACGAGACAGGGGAGTATCCTACGAGCAGTACTTC
>TRBV27|-|TRBJ2-7|TRBD2
CASSHSGTIYEQYF
TGTGCCAGCAGTCATAGCGGGACTATCTACGAGCAGTACTTC
>TRBV5-1|-|TRBJ2-7|-
CASSLDGGASYEQYF
TGCGCCAGCAGCTTGGATGGGGGCGCCTCCTACGAGCAGTACTTC
>TRBV27|few|TRBJ2-7|TRBD2
CASSLGGSNEQYF
TGTGCCAGCAGTCTAGGCGGGAGTAACGAGCAGTACTTC
>TRBV7-9|-|TRBJ2-7|TRBD1
CASSDRVVYEQYF
TGTGCCAGCAGCGACAGGGTTGTCTACGAGCAGTACTTC
>TRBV6-1|-|TRBJ2-7|TRBD2
CASSAKLAGSSYEQYF
TGTGCCAGCAGTGCCAAACTAGCGGGATCTTCCTACGAGCAGTACTTC
>TRBV11-2|-|TRBJ1-1|TRBD1
CASSLLQGAMNTEAFF
TGTGCCAGCAGCTTATTACAGGGGGCAATGAACACTGAAGCTTTCTTT
>TRBV21-1|-|TRBJ2-3|-
CASSNPSGATTDTQYF
TGTGCCAGCAGCAATCCTAGCGGGGCGACCACAGATACGCAGTATTTT
>TRBV28|-|TRBJ1-1|-
CASSRLGAEAFF
TGTGCCAGCAGTCGATTGGGGGCGGAAGCTTTCTTT
>TRBV25-1|-|TRBJ2-1|TRBD2
CASSESGGGGTYNEQFF
TGTGCCAGCAGTGAATCCGGCGGCGGGGGTACCTACAATGAGCAGTTCTTC
>TRBV7-9|-|TRBJ1-3|-
CSSSLLGDGGNTIYF
TGTTCCAGCAGCTTACTCGGAGATGGAGGAAACACCATATATTTT
>TRBV28|-|TRBJ2-5|TRBD2
CASISGAGRETQYF
TGTGCCAGCATAAGCGGGGCGGGGAGAGAGACCCAGTACTTC
>TRBV11-3|-|TRBJ1-1|-
CASSLWSGANREAFF
TGTGCCAGCAGCTTATGGTCTGGGGCTAATCGTGAAGCTTTCTTT
>TRBV5-4|-|TRBJ2-1|TRBD2
CASSQRLAGAEQFF
TGTGCCAGCAGCCAACGACTAGCGGGAGCTGAGCAGTTCTTC
>TRBV5-7|-|TRBJ2-7|TRBD1
CASSAFTGVIYEQYF
TGTGCCAGCAGTGCATTTACAGGGGTCATCTACGAGCAGTACTTC
>TRBV6-4|-|TRBJ2-1|TRBD2
CASSEFSLFGGRAAEQFF
TGTGCCAGCAGTGAGTTTAGTCTCTTCGGCGGGAGGGCCGCTGAGCAGTTCTTC
>TRBV29-1|-|TRBJ1-2|TRBD1
CSAATDRESGYTF
TGCAGCGCAGCGACCGACAGGGAGAGTGGCTACACCTTC
>TRBV7-3|-|TRBJ1-3|-
CASSPPTGSGGNTIYF
TGTGCCAGCAGCCCACCTACAGGGTCTGGTGGAAACACCATATATTTT
>TRBV7-2|-|TRBJ2-1|-
CASSSQGWEQFF
TGTGCCAGCAGCTCCCAGGGATGGGAGCAGTTCTTC
>TRBV7-9|-|TRBJ1-2|-
CASSFARRGYTF
TGTGCCAGCAGCTTCGCTAGGAGGGGCTACACCTTC
>TRBV27|once|TRBJ2-2|TRBD2
CASSWGGRVTGELFF
TGTGCCAGCAGTTGGGGGGGACGGGTTACCGGGGAGCTGTTTTTT
>TRBV7-9|-|TRBJ1-1|-
CASSLNRNTEAFF
TGTGCCAGCAGCTTAAACAGGAACACTGAAGCTTTCTTT
>TRBV11-1|-|TRBJ2-2|-
CASSLAGELFF
TGTGCCAGCAGCCTCGCCGGGGAGCTGTTTTTT
>TRBV30|-|TRBJ2-1|TRBD1
CAWSPDRGPVNEQFF
TGTGCCTGGAGTCCTGACAGGGGGCCAGTCAATGAGCAGTTCTTC
>TRBV11-3|-|TRBJ2-7|TRBD2
CASSSNPAGAHEQYF
TGTGCCAGCAGCTCAAACCCAGCGGGAGCCCACGAGCAGTACTTC
>TRBV6-6|-|TRBJ2-1|TRBD2
CASSLAASSQFF
TGTGCCAGCAGTCTAGCGGCGAGTTCGCAGTTCTTC
>TRBV28|few|TRBJ2-1|TRBD1
CASSLPSPQGAEQFF
TGTGCCAGCAGTTTACCATCTCCGCAGGGGGCGGAGCAGTTCTTC
>TRBV5-4|-|TRBJ2-7|-
CASSLGSRNAYEQYF
TGTGCCAGCAGCTTGGGTTCGCGAAACGCCTACGAGCAGTACTTC
>TRBV11-2|-|TRBJ1-1|-
CASSLVRGEEAFF
TGTGCCAGCAGCTTAGTAAGGGGCGAGGAAGCTTTCTTT
>TRBV9|-|TRBJ2-7|TRBD1
CASSTRDRSPYEQYF
TGTGCCAGCAGCACCCGGGACAGGTCCCCCTACGAGCAGTACTTC
>TRBV9|-|TRBJ1-1|TRBD1
CASSEEDRGLAAEAFF
TGTGCCAGCAGCGAGGAGGACAGGGGCCTAGCGGCTGAAGCTTTCTTT
>TRBV7-9|-|TRBJ2-3|TRBD2
CASSLVWRERDTQYF
TGTGCCAGCAGCTTAGTATGGCGGGAGAGGGATACGCAGTATTTT
>TRBV30|-|TRBJ1-2|-
CAWSVPLLGEGYTF
TGTGCCTGGAGTGTACCGCTGCTTGGTGAGGGCTACACCTTC